The clone carrying this T cell receptor beta chain was seen a handful of times. The data are from a study of blood T cell repertoires in COVID-19. Sequenced by immunoSEQ multiplex PCR; TCRdb stores in-frame clones only, minus some. The table includes about 240,000 clones, about 85% detected once. The CDR3 length is 13 residues. Between the trimmed V and J ends, which lost 5 bases and 2 bases, there was a span of 10 bases. The germline gives CDR1 LNHDA, CDR2 SQIVND (reference sequence). The gene calls are TRBV19 and TRBJ2-7; the D gene is possibly TRBD2 (5 bases). The sequencing sample was made of peripheral blood. The sequence was collected from a man between 60 and 75 years old who had recovered from COVID-19. As DNA, the CDR3 is TGTGCCAGTAGTTTTCGGGGAACCTACGAGCAGTACTTC. This codes for CASSFRGTYEQYF.